The clone carrying this TCR beta chain was found once. The V end lost 1 base, the J end lost 5 bases, and 11 bases lay between the germline ends. Germline lookup yields CDR1 WNHNN and CDR2 SYGVQD (reference sequence). This CDR3 contains 14 residues. Symptom resolution, clearance, or two negative PCRs marked the recovered donors of Cohort 3. TCRdb keeps only in-frame clones here, not all; method: immunoSEQ multiplex PCR. The sample lists about 160,000 clones, around 80% occurring once. This specimen belongs to a study of blood T cell repertoires in COVID-19. As for the study in general: T cells, B-cell-depleted T cells, or PBMCs supplied cDNA or gDNA.

The chain uses TRBV10-1 and TRBJ1-2; tentatively, D is TRBD1 (6 bases). The source material was PBMCs or T cells enriched from blood (not recorded which). This sequence originates from a man in his fifties or sixties who had recovered from COVID-19. CDR3 DNA sequence: TGCGCCAGCAGTGAGTACAGGGACAAGTATGGCTACACCTTC. This gives the protein CASSEYRDKYGYTF.